Presented here are 17 T cell receptor beta chains from one specimen sequenced in a study of T cells in Graves' hyperthyroidism and ophthalmopathy. RNA transcripts gave rise to amplified TCR beta CDR3 regions. TCR CDR3 regions were first amplified by RT-PCR with HTBI primers. TCRdb ran MiXCR on the multiplex PCR reads and lists one entry per CDR3 protein. The sample has about 99,000 distinct CDR3 sequences; over 45% are singletons. Sequencing was done on a sample of blood. These receptors were collected from a man aged 35 to 55 with Graves' hyperthyroidism.

In this sample, this clonotype turned up many times. V usage is TRBV20-1 and J usage is TRBJ1-1; TRBD1 might be the D (5 bases). Germline CDR1 reads DFQATT; CDR2 reads SNEGSKA (reference sequence). V lost 0 bases and J 1 base, leaving 12 bases between the germline ends. This CDR3 has 15 residues. The CDR3 DNA follows: TGCAGTGCTAGAGATCCCACAGGCCCGAACACTGAAGCTTTCTTT. Its translation: CSARDPTGPNTEAFF.

Concerning this clonotype itself: Mismatch with germline at one junction end may stem from a read error. The chain combines TRBV29-1 with TRBJ2-2; D not certain. The CDR3 length is 12 residues. Germline V gene lookup returns CDR1 SQVTM and CDR2 ANQGSEA. The CDR3 nucleotides read TGTGCCTGGAGTAAGAACACCGGGGAGCTGTTTTTT. Its translation: CAWSKNTGELFF.

This clonotype was recorded at least ten times. This chain links TRBV7-2 with TRBJ2-5; possible D gene TRBD1, 7 bases. The CDR3 extends over 16 amino acids. The V and J ends lost 5 bases and 6 bases respectively, with 22 bases between them. Germline V gene data show CDR1 as SGHTA and CDR2 as FQGNSA. The CDR3 sequence: CASSRRLIQGRQTQYF. CDR3 coding DNA: TGTGCCAGCAGCCGGCGGTTAATACAGGGGAGGCAGACCCAGTACTTC.

The sample holds many counts of this clonotype. J is TRBJ2-4 and V is TRBV7-8; no clear D gene. The germline V gene encodes CDR1 SGHVS and CDR2 FQNEAQ. The ends were cut back, 5 bases at V and 1 base at J, with 15 bases in the middle. The CDR3 consists of 16 residues. CDR3 DNA: TGTGCCAGCAGCCCATCGAGCACCGTCGCCAAAAACATTCAGTACTTC. This gives the protein CASSPSSTVAKNIQYF.

The CDR3 DNA follows: TGCAGTGCTTCCCCCTACAATGAAGCTTTCTTT. As protein: CSASPYNEAFF. The V gene is TRBV20-1, the J gene TRBJ1-1; D not certain. The V end was cut by 5 bases, the J end by 7 bases, with 11 bases between. Germline loops: CDR1 DFQATT, CDR2 SNEGSKA (reference sequence). The CDR3 contains 11 residues.

This clonotype was seen at least ten times. This chain connects TRBV27 to TRBJ1-6, with 7 bases aligning to TRBD1. The CDR3 has 16 residues. J lost 6 bases, V lost 5 bases, and 10 bases had no gene match. Looked up from germline, CDR1 is MNHEY and CDR2 is SMNVEV (reference sequence). This chain's CDR3 is CASSPYPGTANSPLHF. CDR3 DNA: TGTGCCAGCAGTCCGTACCCCGGGACAGCTAATTCACCCCTCCACTTT.

This clonotype has a count of ten or more. CDR3 coding DNA: TGTGCCAGCAACGGGGGGCATACGAACACTGAAGCTTTCTTT. Amino acids: CASNGGHTNTEAFF. This sequence joins TRBV6-6 and TRBJ1-1, with a tentative D call TRBD1 (6 bases). The CDR3 loop spans 14 amino acids. V was cut by 7 bases and J by 1 base, with 13 bases left in between. Germline CDR1 and CDR2: MNHNY and SVGAGI (reference sequence).

This clonotype has just one count. A much larger clone is a single base away; this may be a read error. CDR3 protein: CSARRIDSPDWEGTQYF. The CDR3 DNA reads as TGCAGTGCTAGAAGAATAGACAGCCCCGATTGGGAAGGGACCCAGTACTTC. The V call is TRBV20-1, the J call TRBJ2-5; D is perhaps TRBD1 (5 bases). V lost 2 bases, J lost 7 bases, and 26 bases lay in between. The germline CDR1 and CDR2 sequences are DFQATT and SNEGSKA (reference sequence). The CDR3 spans 17 residues.

This clonotype was picked up many times. This rearrangement joins TRBV5-5 to TRBJ1-1; no clear D gene. Germline loops: CDR1 SGHKS, CDR2 YYEKEE (reference sequence). This CDR3 is built from 13 residues. With 0 bases removed from V and 5 bases from J, the gap between germline ends came to 8 bases. CDR3 in amino acids: CASSLAPGTEAFF. CDR3 DNA sequence: TGTGCCAGCAGCTTGGCCCCGGGAACTGAAGCTTTCTTT.

CDR3 loop: CATSAGSYGGNNEQFF. In nucleotides, the CDR3 is TGTGCCACCAGTGCCGGATCTTACGGGGGGAACAATGAGCAGTTCTTC. V is TRBV7-3 and J is TRBJ2-1, with 7 bases identical to TRBD2. Germline-derived CDR1 and CDR2 are SGHTA and FQGTGA. The V gene end was trimmed by 10 bases and the J gene end by 5 bases; junction bases not matched to a gene: 17. The CDR3 contains 16 residues.

This clonotype has only a few counts. A read error may be the cause here, since a much bigger clone is one base away. The chain is built from TRBV6-6 and TRBJ2-1; possible D gene TRBD1, 6 bases. In germline, CDR1 is MNHNY, CDR2 SVGAGI (reference sequence). With 6 bases removed from V and 0 bases from J, the gap between germline ends came to 12 bases. The CDR3 has 15 amino acids. The CDR3 coding sequence is TGTGCCAGCAGGGACAGTCTGGGCTCCTACAATGAGCAGTTCTTC. Translation gives CASRDSLGSYNEQFF.

This clonotype was counted once. The chain links TRBV20-1 to TRBJ2-1; TRBD2 might be the D (5 bases). Germline CDR1 DFQATT, CDR2 SNEGSKA (reference sequence). Trimming pared 1 base from V and 8 bases from J, leaving 18 bases between. The CDR3 covers 15 residues. The CDR3 region is CSARARAVIRDEQFF. CDR3 sequence (DNA): TGCAGTGCTAGAGCCAGAGCGGTCATACGGGATGAGCAGTTCTTC.

This clonotype came up many times. The rearrangement uses TRBV2 and TRBJ2-1; 9 bases are shared with TRBD2. After removal of 6 bases from V and 4 bases from J, the junction contained 4 bases not matched to a gene. The CDR3 spans 14 residues. Germline lookup yields CDR1 SNHLY and CDR2 FYNNEI. The CDR3 coding sequence is TGTGCCAGCAGCGGGACTAGCCCTTACAATGAGCAGTTCTTC. This sequence encodes CASSGTSPYNEQFF.

This clonotype was counted only a few times. This rearrangement joins TRBV6-5 to TRBJ1-3; D is undetermined. CDR3 size: 16 residues. The ends were cut back, 0 bases at V and 2 bases at J, with 11 bases in the middle. Germline V CDR1 and CDR2: MNHEY, SVGAGI. Written as DNA, the CDR3 is TGTGCCAGCAGTTACTCCTACAAGTCTGCTGGAAACACCATATATTTT. Its protein is CASSYSYKSAGNTIYF.

This clonotype was counted many times. The rearrangement joins TRBV12-3 or TRBV12-4 to TRBJ2-4; no clear D gene. This CDR3 comprises 15 residues. V lost 6 bases, J lost 0 bases, and 12 bases lay in between. CDR3 residues: CASSLTVVAKNIQYF. CDR3 sequence (DNA): TGTGCCAGCAGCCTGACGGTTGTAGCCAAAAACATTCAGTACTTC.

This clonotype was observed once. This chain uses TRBV15 with TRBJ2-5; 7 bases are a match to TRBD2. CDR3 length: 17 amino acids. From germline, CDR1 is LNHNV and CDR2 YYDKDF (reference sequence). The V segment lost 3 bases and the J segment 1 base; nucleotides outside the gene matches: 11. CDR3 in amino acids: CATSSLAGNAFQETQYF. For the CDR3, the DNA is TGTGCCACCAGCAGCTTAGCGGGCAACGCCTTCCAAGAGACCCAGTACTTC.

This clonotype was detected only once. Mismatch with germline at one junction end may stem from a read error. This chain uses TRBV2 with TRBJ2-7; D might be TRBD1 or TRBD2, each matching 12 bases. The CDR3 spans 17 residues. Germline CDR1 reads SNHLY; CDR2 reads FYNNEI. This chain's CDR3 is CASSDLAGGTGGYEQYF. CDR3 in DNA: TGTGCCAGCAGTGACCTAGCGGGAGGGACAGGGGGCTACGAGCAGTATTTC.